This TCR beta chain was recorded in a study of OX40 agonist ivuxolimab in advanced cancers. Study-level results: Doses of 0.1 to 3.0 mg/kg were accompanied by clonal expansion of CD4+ and CD8+ blood T cells by week 6.

Data came from immunoSEQ multiplex PCR; TCRdb stores just in-frame clones and leaves some out. The data hold tens of thousands of clones, with roughly 80% observed a single time. Germline CDR1 SGHDT, CDR2 YYEEEE. The length of the CDR3 is 11 residues. V shed 4 bases and J shed 6 bases, with 4 bases lying between them. No patient had autoimmune disease or received systemic immunosuppression. In regard to this clone: Antigen specificity is unknown.

The specimen was CD4+ or CD8+ T cells sorted from blood, collected in a trial of the OX40 agonist ivuxolimab. This clonotype was sampled from an adult with an advanced solid tumor such as melanoma, head and neck, liver or kidney cancer. The rearrangement joins TRBV5-6 to TRBJ2-2; D gene unclear. CDR3 DNA sequence: TGTGCCAGCAGCAGGTCCGGGGAGCTGTTTTTT. Its translation is CASSRSGELFF.